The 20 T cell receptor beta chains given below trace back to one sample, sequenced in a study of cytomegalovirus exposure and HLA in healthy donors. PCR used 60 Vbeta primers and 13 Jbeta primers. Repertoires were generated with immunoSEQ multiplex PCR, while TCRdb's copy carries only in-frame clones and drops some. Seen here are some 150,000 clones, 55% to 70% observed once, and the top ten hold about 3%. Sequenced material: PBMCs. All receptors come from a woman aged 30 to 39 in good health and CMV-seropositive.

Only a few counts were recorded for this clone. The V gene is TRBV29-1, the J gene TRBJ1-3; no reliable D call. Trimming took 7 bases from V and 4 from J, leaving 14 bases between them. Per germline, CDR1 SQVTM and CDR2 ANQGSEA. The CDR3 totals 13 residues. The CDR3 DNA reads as TGCAGCGCCAAACAGAGGGCAGGAAACACCATATATTTT. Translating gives CSAKQRAGNTIYF.

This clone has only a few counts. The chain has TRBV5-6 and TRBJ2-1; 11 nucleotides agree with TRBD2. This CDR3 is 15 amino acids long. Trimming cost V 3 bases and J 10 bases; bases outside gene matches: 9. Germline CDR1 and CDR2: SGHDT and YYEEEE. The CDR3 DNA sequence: TGTGCCAGCAGCTCACAACTAGCGGGAGTAGAAGAGCAGTTCTTC. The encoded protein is CASSSQLAGVEEQFF.

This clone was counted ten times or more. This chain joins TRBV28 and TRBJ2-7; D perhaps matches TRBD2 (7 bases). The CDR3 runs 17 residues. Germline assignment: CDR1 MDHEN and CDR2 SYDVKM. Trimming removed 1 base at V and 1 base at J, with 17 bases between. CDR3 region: CASSLLWGGAMSYEQYF. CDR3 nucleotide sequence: TGTGCCAGCAGTTTATTATGGGGGGGGGCTATGTCCTACGAGCAGTACTTC.

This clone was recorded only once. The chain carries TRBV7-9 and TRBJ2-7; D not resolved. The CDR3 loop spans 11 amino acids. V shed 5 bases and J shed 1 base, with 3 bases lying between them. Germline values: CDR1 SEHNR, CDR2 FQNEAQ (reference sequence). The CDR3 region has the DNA TGTGCCAGCAGCCCATCCTACGAGCAGTACTTC. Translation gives CASSPSYEQYF.

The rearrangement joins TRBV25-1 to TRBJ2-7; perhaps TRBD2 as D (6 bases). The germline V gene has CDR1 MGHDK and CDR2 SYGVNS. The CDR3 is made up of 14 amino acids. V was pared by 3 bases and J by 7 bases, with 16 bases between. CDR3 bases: TGTGCCAGCAGTGAGGAGGGGAGCGCGTATGAGCAGTACTTC. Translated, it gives CASSEEGSAYEQYF.

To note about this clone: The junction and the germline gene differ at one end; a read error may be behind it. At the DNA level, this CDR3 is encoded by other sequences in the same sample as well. In DNA, the CDR3 is TGTGCTAGCAGCACGGGACAGGGGGCTGGTGAGCAGTACTTC. It is translated as CASSTGQGAGEQYF. J is TRBJ2-7 and V is TRBV7-7; 12 nucleotides align to TRBD1. The CDR3 loop spans 14 amino acids. Germline CDR1 SSHAT, CDR2 FNYEAQ (reference sequence).

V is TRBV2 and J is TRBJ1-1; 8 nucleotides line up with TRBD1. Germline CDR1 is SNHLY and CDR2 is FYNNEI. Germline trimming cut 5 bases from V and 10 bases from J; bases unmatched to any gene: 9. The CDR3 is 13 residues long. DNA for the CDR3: TGTGCCAGCAGTTATTCGGGGCAGGGGGCAGCTTTCTTT. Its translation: CASSYSGQGAAFF. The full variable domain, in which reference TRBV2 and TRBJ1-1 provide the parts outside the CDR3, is EPEVTQTPSHQVTQMGQEVILRCVPISNHLYFYWYRQILGQKVEFLVSFYNNEISEKSEIFDDQFSVERPDGSNFTLKIRSTKLEDSAMYFCASSYSGQGAAFFGQGTRLTVV.

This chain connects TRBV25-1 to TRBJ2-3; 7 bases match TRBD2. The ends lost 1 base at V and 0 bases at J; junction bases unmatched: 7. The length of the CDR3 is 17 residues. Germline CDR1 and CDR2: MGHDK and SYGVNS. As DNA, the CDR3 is TGTGCCAGCAGTGAATCCCCCTGGGAGGGCAGCACAGATACGCAGTATTTT. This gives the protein CASSESPWEGSTDTQYF.

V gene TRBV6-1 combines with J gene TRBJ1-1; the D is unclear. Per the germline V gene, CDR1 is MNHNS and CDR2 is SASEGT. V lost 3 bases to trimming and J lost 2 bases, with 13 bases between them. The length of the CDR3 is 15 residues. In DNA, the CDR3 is TGTGCCAGCAGTGAGAATGGAGGGCTCAACACTGAAGCTTTCTTT. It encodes CASSENGGLNTEAFF.

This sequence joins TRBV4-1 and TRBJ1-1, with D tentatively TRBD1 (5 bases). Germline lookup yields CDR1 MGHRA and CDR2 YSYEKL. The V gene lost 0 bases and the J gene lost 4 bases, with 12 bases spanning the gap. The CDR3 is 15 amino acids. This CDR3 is CASSQDRIGGTEAFF. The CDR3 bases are TGCGCCAGCAGCCAAGACAGAATCGGGGGCACTGAAGCTTTCTTT.

CDR3 in DNA: TGTGCCAGTAGTATCACAGGGGGCAATCAGCCCCAGCATTTT. As protein: CASSITGGNQPQHF. The chain recombines TRBV19 with TRBJ1-5, with 7 bases identical to TRBD1. Germline V gene sequence: CDR1 LNHDA, CDR2 SQIVND (reference sequence). This CDR3 contains 14 residues. The trim removed 3 bases at V and 2 bases at J, leaving 1 base unmatched.

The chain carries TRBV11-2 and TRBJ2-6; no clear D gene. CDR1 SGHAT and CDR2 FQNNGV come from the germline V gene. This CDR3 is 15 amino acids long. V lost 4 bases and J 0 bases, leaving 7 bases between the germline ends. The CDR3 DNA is TGTGCCAGCAGCTCAGAGTACTCTGGGGCCAACGTCCTGACTTTC. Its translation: CASSSEYSGANVLTF.

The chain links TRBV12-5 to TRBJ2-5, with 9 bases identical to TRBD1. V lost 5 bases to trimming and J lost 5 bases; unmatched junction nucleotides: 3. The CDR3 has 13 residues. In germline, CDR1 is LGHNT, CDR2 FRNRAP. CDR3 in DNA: TGTGCTAGTGGTCCGGACAGGGGCGAGACCCAGTACTTC. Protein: CASGPDRGETQYF.

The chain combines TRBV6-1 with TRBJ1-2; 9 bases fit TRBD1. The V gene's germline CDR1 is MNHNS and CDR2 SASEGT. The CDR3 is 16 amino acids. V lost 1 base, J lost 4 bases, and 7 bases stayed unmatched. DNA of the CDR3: TGTGCCAGCAGTGAAGAGGCCGGGACAGGGCTCTATGGCTACACCTTC. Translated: CASSEEAGTGLYGYTF.

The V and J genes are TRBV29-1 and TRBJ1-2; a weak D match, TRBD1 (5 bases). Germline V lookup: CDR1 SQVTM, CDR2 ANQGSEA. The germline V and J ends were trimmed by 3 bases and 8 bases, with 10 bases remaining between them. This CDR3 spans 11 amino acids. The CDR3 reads CSVDQGGGYTF. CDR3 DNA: TGCAGCGTTGATCAGGGTGGCGGCTACACCTTC.

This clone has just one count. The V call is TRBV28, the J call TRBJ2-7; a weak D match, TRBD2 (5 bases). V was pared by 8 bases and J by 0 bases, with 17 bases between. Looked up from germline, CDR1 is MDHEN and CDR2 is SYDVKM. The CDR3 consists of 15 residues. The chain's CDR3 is CASSTTGLSSYEQYF. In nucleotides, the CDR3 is TGTGCCAGCTCCACTACCGGACTCAGCTCCTACGAGCAGTACTTC.

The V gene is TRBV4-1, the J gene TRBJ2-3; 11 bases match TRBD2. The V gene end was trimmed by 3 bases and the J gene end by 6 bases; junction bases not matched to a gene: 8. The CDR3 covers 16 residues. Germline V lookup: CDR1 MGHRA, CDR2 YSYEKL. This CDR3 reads CASSHPTSGARDTQYF. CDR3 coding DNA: TGCGCCAGCAGCCACCCGACTAGCGGGGCGAGGGATACGCAGTATTTT.

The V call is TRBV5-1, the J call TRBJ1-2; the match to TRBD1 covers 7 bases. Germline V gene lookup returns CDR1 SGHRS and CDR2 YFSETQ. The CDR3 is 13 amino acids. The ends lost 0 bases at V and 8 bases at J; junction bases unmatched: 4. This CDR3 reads CASSLEGAWGYTF. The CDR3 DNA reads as TGCGCCAGCAGCTTGGAGGGGGCGTGGGGCTACACCTTC.

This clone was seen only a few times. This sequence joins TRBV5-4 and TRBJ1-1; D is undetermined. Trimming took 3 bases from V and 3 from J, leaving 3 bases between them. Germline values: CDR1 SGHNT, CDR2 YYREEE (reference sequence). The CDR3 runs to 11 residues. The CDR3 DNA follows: TGTGCCAGCAGCTCGGACACTGAAGCTTTCTTT. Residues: CASSSDTEAFF.

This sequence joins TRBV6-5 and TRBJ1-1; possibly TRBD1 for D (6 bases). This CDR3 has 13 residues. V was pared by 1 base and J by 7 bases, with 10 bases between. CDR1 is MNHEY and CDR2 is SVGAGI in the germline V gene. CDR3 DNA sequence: TGTGCCAGCAGTTACTTGACAGGAGATGAAGCTTTCTTT. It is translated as CASSYLTGDEAFF.